This T cell receptor (beta chain) was documented in a study of blood T cell repertoires in COVID-19 (dated by TCRdb to 2019 to 2021). About the study as a whole: Samples from collaborators originated in the United States, Italy and Spain and spanned both the acute and convalescent phases of COVID-19. The prospective study material was composed of cDNA or gDNA derived from T cells, B-cell-depleted T cells, or PBMCs. Deeply sampled blood TCRbeta repertoires from subjects exposed to, actively infected with, or recovered from COVID-19 were included in the dataset. The repertoires were released in a freely available public database intended as a resource for research on the immune response to SARS-CoV-2. Samples were obtained from the ongoing ImmuneRACE study (first 160 participants) and from roughly 1,300 subjects provided by 6 global collaborators. Sample metadata almost always included a de-identified subject ID, COVID-19 status, age in years and sex. HLA class I and class II types, where available, came from metadata supplied by the sample provider rather than from assay-based typing.

TCRbeta CDR3 regions were amplified from genomic DNA by means of the immunoSEQ Assay, a bias-controlled multiplex PCR. The study's own analysis went as follows. Within the assay, amplification of reference gene primers was used to estimate how many nucleated cells each sample contained. Sequence reads were collapsed and filtered to measure the absolute abundance of every unique TCRbeta CDR3 rearrangement. Productive Simpson clonality was computed per sample as the square root of Simpson's diversity index over productive rearrangements. TCRdb stores this immuneACCESS table with in-frame sequences only. Part of the clones is absent; in the studies checked, under half of the shortfall reflects unresolved V genes, and no reason is known for the rest. The DNA was the basis for D and trimming; V, J and clone size are from that table. The sample includes 80,000 to 130,000 clones, with roughly 92% observed a single time. In total, the top ten clones hold about 1% of the sample.

The CDR3 goes from the cysteine to the phenylalanine over 12 residues. Only CDR3 DNA is held: 36 bases, read in frame from base 1. The V and J ends are trimmed by 8 bases and 11 bases, leaving 18 bases between them. As encoded in the germline V gene (reference sequence), CDR1 is LNHDA while CDR2 is SQIVND. With respect to this clone: Its antigen has not been determined. Base quality data are lacking; no much larger clone is found one base away.

On the study overall, not on this receptor specifically: The amount of clinical and demographic metadata varied by source and participant and was provided uncurated.

Each collaborating institution followed its own protocols to collect whole blood in K2EDTA tubes. For TCRbeta analysis, collaborators shipped samples in one of three forms: frozen whole blood, isolated PBMCs, or DNA extracted from either of those sample types. The sequence derives from a man aged 55 to 70 with acute or convalescent COVID-19. The chain is encoded by TRBV19 joined to TRBJ1-1; matching of 6 bases hints at TRBD1 as the D gene. Material: peripheral blood. The nucleotide sequence reads as follows: TGTGCCAGTCTAGCGGCAGGGGAGGCGGCTTTCTTT. It is translated as CASLAAGEAAFF.